This TCR beta chain was found in a study of CD8+CD57+ T cells in acquired aplastic anemia. Overall study: DNA recovered from sorted CD4+ and CD8+ cells had a mean of about 3 ug.

Patients sequenced had flow cytometry evidence of CD8+CD57+ cell expansion. All patients had severe acquired aplastic anemia. Investigators profiled TCR beta VDJ and CDR3 from genomic DNA template. TCRdb processed the reads anew with MiXCR; each CDR3 protein has one entry. The profile shows about 160,000 distinct CDR3 sequences, 60% to 80% of them singletons. CDR1 is SNHLY and CDR2 is FYNNEI in the germline V gene. With 5 bases removed from V and 0 bases from J, the gap between germline ends came to 10 bases. The CDR3 runs to 14 residues. The rearrangement joins TRBV2 to TRBJ2-5; D gene ambiguous. Source material: sorted CD4+, CD8+, or CD8+CD57+ T cells (not recorded which) from PBMCs. This clonotype was sampled from a human donor with aplastic anemia. The CDR3 here is CASSSTLYQETQYF. CDR3 bases: TGTGCCAGCAGTTCCACATTGTACCAAGAGACCCAGTACTTC.